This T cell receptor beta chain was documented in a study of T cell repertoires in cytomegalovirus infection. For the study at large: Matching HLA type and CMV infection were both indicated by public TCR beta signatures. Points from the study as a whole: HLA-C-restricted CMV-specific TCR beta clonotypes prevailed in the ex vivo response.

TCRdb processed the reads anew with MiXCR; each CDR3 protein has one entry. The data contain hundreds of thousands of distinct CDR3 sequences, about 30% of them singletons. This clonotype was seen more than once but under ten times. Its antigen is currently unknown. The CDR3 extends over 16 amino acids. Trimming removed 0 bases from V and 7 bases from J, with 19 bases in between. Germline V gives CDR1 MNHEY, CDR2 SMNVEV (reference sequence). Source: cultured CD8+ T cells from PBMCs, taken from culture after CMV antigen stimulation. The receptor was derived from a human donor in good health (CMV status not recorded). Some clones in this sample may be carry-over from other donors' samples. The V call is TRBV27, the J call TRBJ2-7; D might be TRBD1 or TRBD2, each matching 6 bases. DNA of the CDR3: TGTGCCAGCAGTTTATCCGGGGGCTCTCTGTGGGAAGAGCAGTACTTC. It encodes CASSLSGGSLWEEQYF.